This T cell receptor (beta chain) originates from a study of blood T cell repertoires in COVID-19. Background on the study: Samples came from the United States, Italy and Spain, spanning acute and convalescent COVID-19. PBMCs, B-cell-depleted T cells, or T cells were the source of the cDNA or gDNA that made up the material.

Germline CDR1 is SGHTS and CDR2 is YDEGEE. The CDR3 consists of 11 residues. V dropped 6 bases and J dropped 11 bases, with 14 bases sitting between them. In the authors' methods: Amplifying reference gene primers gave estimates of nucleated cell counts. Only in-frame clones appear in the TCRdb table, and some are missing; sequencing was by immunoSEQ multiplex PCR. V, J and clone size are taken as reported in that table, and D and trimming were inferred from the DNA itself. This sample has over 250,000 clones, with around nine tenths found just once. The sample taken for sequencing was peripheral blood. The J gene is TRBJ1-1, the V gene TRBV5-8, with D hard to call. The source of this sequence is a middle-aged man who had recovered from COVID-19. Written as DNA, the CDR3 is TGTGCCAGCACGGTTGACTCCAAGGCTTTCTTT. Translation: CASTVDSKAFF.